A single sample is the source of the 24 T cell receptor beta chains below, sequenced in a study of PD-L1 blockade in urothelial cancer. Data came from immunoSEQ multiplex PCR; TCRdb stores just in-frame clones and leaves some out. The data show roughly 51,000 clones, around 74% seen once. Documented time point: pretreatment peripheral blood. Sequenced material: PBMCs, taken around atezolizumab (anti-PD-L1) treatment. Receptor source: a man between 65 and 85 years old with urothelial cancer.

The chain combines TRBV6-6 with TRBJ2-5, with D possibly being TRBD2 (5 bases). The CDR3 loop spans 13 amino acids. CDR1 MNHNY and CDR2 SVGAGI come from the germline V gene (reference sequence). Between the trimmed V and J ends, which lost 4 bases and 2 bases, there was a span of 8 bases. The CDR3 region is CASSSGSQETQYF. CDR3 sequence (DNA): TGTGCCAGCAGTTCGGGGAGTCAAGAGACCCAGTACTTC.

The gene calls are TRBV5-8 and TRBJ1-1; D remains ambiguous. V was pared by 2 bases and J by 1 base, with 18 bases between. Per germline, CDR1 SGHTS and CDR2 YDEGEE. This CDR3 comprises 17 residues. The CDR3 is CASSLLRLDNPNTEAFF. CDR3 coding DNA: TGTGCCAGCAGCTTACTCCGCCTTGACAACCCGAACACTGAAGCTTTCTTT.

DNA of the CDR3: TGCGCCAGCAGTGATCAGAGACAGGGGCTTGAGACCCAGTACTTC. Its protein is CASSDQRQGLETQYF. This chain links TRBV10-1 with TRBJ2-5; 8 bases are a match to TRBD1. Germline V gives CDR1 WNHNN, CDR2 SYGVQD (reference sequence). The CDR3 totals 15 residues. Germline trimming cut 3 bases from V and 5 bases from J; bases unmatched to any gene: 8.

This clone turned up a few times. The chain uses TRBV7-9 and TRBJ2-2; tentative D call: TRBD2 (5 bases). Germline-derived CDR1 and CDR2 are SEHNR and FQNEAQ (reference sequence). V shed 1 base and J shed 0 bases, with 15 bases lying between them. The CDR3 runs 18 residues. The DNA of the CDR3 is TGTGCCAGCAGCTTAGGGTATGGTGAAGCGGCGAACACCGGGGAGCTGTTTTTT. Its translation is CASSLGYGEAANTGELFF.

DNA for the CDR3: TGTGCCAGCTCCCGGGACAGGGGGGAAGAGACCCAGTACTTC. This sequence encodes CASSRDRGEETQYF. This chain joins TRBV27 and TRBJ2-5; 11 nucleotides align to TRBD1. Per germline, CDR1 MNHEY and CDR2 SMNVEV (reference sequence). The CDR3 is 14 residues long. Trimming removed 8 bases from V and 3 bases from J; junction bases left unmatched: 5.

This clone has more than one count but fewer than ten. The CDR3 sequence: CASSLGPGYYTEAFF. As DNA, the CDR3 is TGTGCCAGCAGTTTAGGGCCAGGGTATTACACTGAAGCTTTCTTT. The chain uses TRBV28 and TRBJ1-1; D may be TRBD1 (5 bases). CDR1 and CDR2 from the germline V gene are MDHEN and SYDVKM. Trimming left V 2 bases short and J 3 bases short, with 13 bases between. This CDR3 has 15 amino acids.

V and J are TRBV5-1 and TRBJ1-2, with a weak D call TRBD1 (6 bases). This CDR3 contains 14 residues. Germline CDR1 SGHRS, CDR2 YFSETQ. Between the trimmed V and J ends, which lost 4 bases and 5 bases, there was a span of 15 bases. The CDR3 DNA is TGCGCCAGCAGCGCCTCGGCGGACAGTTATGGCTACACCTTC. This translates into CASSASADSYGYTF. The variable domain in full, with the rest retrieved from reference TRBV5-1 and TRBJ1-2, is KAGVTQTPRYLIKTRGQQVTLSCSPISGHRSVSWYQQTPGQGLQFLFEYFSETQRNKGNFPGRFSGRQFSNSRSEMNVSTLELGDSALYLCASSASADSYGYTFGSGTRLTVV.

The chain combines TRBV6-1 with TRBJ1-2, with 7 bases lining up with TRBD1. Germline lookup yields CDR1 MNHNS and CDR2 SASEGT. The CDR3 has 13 residues. V trimming: 3 bases; J trimming: 5 bases; junction bases outside the gene matches: 3. The CDR3 loop is CASSETGRYGYTF. The CDR3 DNA reads TGTGCCAGCAGTGAGACAGGGCGGTATGGCTACACCTTC.

This chain links TRBV5-1 with TRBJ2-5, with D possibly TRBD1 on 5 matching bases. Germline CDR1 and CDR2: SGHRS and YFSETQ. The CDR3 extends over 13 amino acids. V dropped 3 bases and J dropped 3 bases, with 9 bases sitting between them. This CDR3 reads CASSSRVEETQYF. DNA for the CDR3: TGCGCCAGCAGCTCCAGGGTGGAAGAGACCCAGTACTTC.

The chain employs TRBV29-1 and TRBJ1-3; a weak D match, TRBD1 (6 bases). V lost 2 bases to trimming and J lost 4 bases, with 6 bases between them. This CDR3 contains 12 residues. Germline V lookup: CDR1 SQVTM, CDR2 ANQGSEA. CDR3 in DNA: TGCAGCGTTGAACAGGGGGGAAACACCATATATTTT. Amino acids: CSVEQGGNTIYF.

The chain joins TRBV28 to TRBJ1-1; no clear D. In germline, CDR1 is MDHEN, CDR2 SYDVKM. The CDR3 is 12 residues long. V was shortened by 5 bases and J by 7 bases, with 11 bases between the two germline ends. The CDR3 nucleotides are TGTGCCAGCAGTCCCCCAGGCCGTGAAGCTTTCTTT. Encoded protein: CASSPPGREAFF.

This clone has a single count. DNA of the CDR3: TGTGCCAGCAGCCCCTTCTCACTGAACACCGGGGAGCTGTTTTTT. Translated: CASSPFSLNTGELFF. The chain joins TRBV7-2 to TRBJ2-2, with no clear D. Trimming removed 5 bases from V and 1 base from J, with 11 bases in between. The CDR3 is 15 residues long. Germline-derived CDR1 and CDR2 are SGHTA and FQGNSA.

This clone has a handful of counts. The chain links TRBV29-1 to TRBJ2-1; D might be TRBD2 (6 bases). The CDR3 consists of 13 residues. CDR1 is SQVTM and CDR2 is ANQGSEA in the germline V gene. Trimming removed 7 bases from V and 8 bases from J, with 18 bases in between. The CDR3 protein is CSAGGPAADEQFF. Written as DNA, the CDR3 is TGCAGCGCCGGAGGGCCTGCGGCAGATGAGCAGTTCTTC.

Only one count was recorded for this clone. The chain combines TRBV5-1 with TRBJ1-1, with 7 bases identical to TRBD1. Germline assignment: CDR1 SGHRS and CDR2 YFSETQ. J was trimmed by 5 bases and V by 3 bases; bases with no gene match: 16. The CDR3 sequence is 17 residues long. The CDR3 DNA sequence: TGCGCCAGCAGCTCTCTTCGACAGGGTGGAGGGGAAACTGAAGCTTTCTTT. Its translation: CASSSLRQGGGETEAFF.

The chain uses TRBV7-9 and TRBJ2-3; no definite D call. CDR1 SEHNR and CDR2 FQNEAQ come from the germline V gene (reference sequence). The CDR3 extends over 14 amino acids. Trimming stripped 1 base from V and 0 bases from J, with 5 bases between. The DNA for the CDR3 is TGTGCCAGCAGCTTAGGGCAAAGCACAGATACGCAGTATTTT. This sequence encodes CASSLGQSTDTQYF.

This chain connects TRBV10-3 to TRBJ2-1; D is possibly TRBD2 (6 bases). Deletions cut 3 bases from V and 7 bases from J, with 16 bases between. CDR1 ENHRY and CDR2 SYGVKD come from the germline V gene. The CDR3 extends over 15 amino acids. The CDR3 protein is CAISDSGKGLNEQFF. DNA for the CDR3: TGTGCCATCAGTGATTCGGGGAAGGGACTTAATGAGCAGTTCTTC.

The rearrangement uses TRBV10-1 and TRBJ2-2; 8 bases are shared with TRBD1. CDR1 is WNHNN, CDR2 SYGVQD, per germline (reference sequence). The trim removed 5 bases at V and 1 base at J, leaving 3 bases unmatched. CDR3 length: 15 residues. The CDR3, as DNA: TGCGCCAGCAGTACGGGACAGGTGAACACCGGGGAGCTGTTTTTT. Its translation is CASSTGQVNTGELFF.

This clone was observed a handful of times. The CDR3 DNA follows: TGTGCCGCCGGGAGGGCGGGAGGCACCGGGGAGCTGTTTTTT. Its protein product is CAAGRAGGTGELFF. The genes are TRBV2 and TRBJ2-2; 8 bases match TRBD2. J gave up 4 bases and V 11 bases, and 9 bases lay outside the gene matches. CDR3 length: 14 residues. Per germline, CDR1 SNHLY and CDR2 FYNNEI.

The chain joins TRBV27 to TRBJ2-4; TRBD1 matches at 8 bases. The V gene end was trimmed by 2 bases and the J gene end by 5 bases; junction bases not matched to a gene: 8. This CDR3 comprises 16 residues. Germline V gene sequence: CDR1 MNHEY, CDR2 SMNVEV (reference sequence). The CDR3 nucleotides read TGTGCCAGCAGTTTAGGTGCAGGGGGCGACGAAAACATTCAGTACTTC. Translating it yields CASSLGAGGDENIQYF.

The chain uses TRBV15 and TRBJ1-4; no definite D call. Germline lookup yields CDR1 LNHNV and CDR2 YYDKDF (reference sequence). Trimming cost V 0 bases and J 3 bases, with 2 bases left between them. The CDR3 totals 13 residues. CDR3: CATSRDSNEKLFF. The DNA for the CDR3 is TGTGCCACCAGCAGAGACTCTAATGAAAAACTGTTTTTT.

The genes are TRBV5-4 and TRBJ1-1; TRBD1 matches 10 bases. This CDR3 region has 15 residues. Germline-derived CDR1 and CDR2 are SGHNT and YYREEE (reference sequence). J lost 1 base, V lost 4 bases, and 4 bases had no gene match. The DNA for the CDR3 is TGTGCCAGCAGCGTAGGACAGGGGGGGAACACTGAAGCTTTCTTT. Encoded protein: CASSVGQGGNTEAFF.

The chain recombines TRBV10-1 with TRBJ2-5; TRBD2 might be the D (6 bases). Germline CDR1 is WNHNN and CDR2 is SYGVQD (reference sequence). The CDR3 totals 13 residues. V was cut by 4 bases and J by 4 bases, with 10 bases left in between. CDR3 nucleotide sequence: TGCGCCAGCAGTGGGGACTTATCAGAGACCCAGTACTTC. Its translation is CASSGDLSETQYF.

This chain uses TRBV11-2 with TRBJ2-2; D is ambiguous. Germline assignment: CDR1 SGHAT and CDR2 FQNNGV. CDR3 length: 14 amino acids. V was trimmed by 4 bases and J by 0 bases, leaving 6 bases between them. CDR3 sequence: CASSSTTNTGELFF. Written as DNA, the CDR3 is TGTGCCAGCAGCTCTACTACGAACACCGGGGAGCTGTTTTTT.

V usage is TRBV30 and J usage is TRBJ1-4; D gene uncertain. V lost 0 bases and J lost 4, with 3 bases in between. Looked up from germline, CDR1 is GTSNPN and CDR2 is SVGIG (reference sequence). CDR3 length equals 12 residues. The CDR3 loop reads CAWSVHNEKLFF. The DNA for the CDR3 is TGTGCCTGGAGTGTACATAATGAAAAACTGTTTTTT.